A selection of T cell receptor beta chains follows, all from one sample in a study of CD8 T cells in ankylosing spondylitis. TCRdb redid the calling of the 5' RACE reads with MiXCR, one entry per CDR3 protein. The data hold around 490,000 distinct CDR3 sequences, with over 4% observed a single time. Sequencing was done on a sample of blood, either unsorted or a sorted T cell fraction (not recorded which). Receptor source: a male donor with ankylosing spondylitis. CDR3s leave out the opening cysteine and the closing phenylalanine or tryptophan. Each record gives: V gene, D gene, J gene, clone size, CDR3 protein. A D gene is named only where the DNA matches it firmly. The size field is filled for only some rows; it gives once, few, many or a size class.

>TRBV20-1|-|TRBJ2-5|few
SPREKVSETQY
>TRBV5-1|TRBD1|TRBJ2-7|-
ASSLDPGTGDEQY
>TRBV6-1|-|TRBJ2-2|many
ASSQQGSTGELF
>TRBV29-1|TRBD1|TRBJ1-3|-
SVESPGTAARNTIY
>TRBV4-3|TRBD1|TRBJ1-1|many
ASSQEQGVEAF
>TRBV18|TRBD1|TRBJ2-7|many
ASSQGQGAYEQY
>TRBV5-1|-|TRBJ2-6|-
ASSLAGVGGNVLT
>TRBV7-7|TRBD2|TRBJ2-2|many
ASSLGPPGAGYTGELF
>TRBV5-1|-|TRBJ2-1|many
ASSLDDGSYNEQF
>TRBV10-3|-|TRBJ1-5|many
AISESTQGRH
>TRBV7-9|-|TRBJ1-2|many
ASSFGGLVAAGYT
>TRBV20-1|-|TRBJ2-7|many
SAGAGTGYEQY
>TRBV20-1|-|TRBJ1-2|-
SARIQGFDGYT
>TRBV20-1|-|TRBJ2-1|-
SVQSFPGNNEQF
>TRBV20-1|TRBD1|TRBJ1-2|many
SARDPGTASYGYT
>TRBV4-3|-|TRBJ1-2|many
ASSQPGSGSGYT
>TRBV12-3/TRBV12-4|-|TRBJ2-3|few
ASTIGASWADTQY
>TRBV9|-|TRBJ2-7|many
ASSPTRDGFEQY
>TRBV4-2|-|TRBJ1-1|many
ASSQEGVQFRNTEAF
>TRBV6-5|-|TRBJ2-1|many
ASSYPRGEQF
>TRBV27|-|TRBJ2-7|many
ASRQLGGGLYEQY
>TRBV6-1|TRBD1|TRBJ2-1|few
ASSVQGDEQF
>TRBV7-2|-|TRBJ1-5|many
ASTSSSNQPQH
>TRBV7-6|-|TRBJ2-3|-
ASSLRTPLHTQY
>TRBV4-2|-|TRBJ2-3|many
ASSRPRAGRGDTQY
>TRBV7-2|-|TRBJ2-3|many
ASSLEWATDTQY
>TRBV5-1|-|TRBJ1-1|many
ASSWASMNTEAF
>TRBV4-3|TRBD2|TRBJ2-3|many
ASRRTSGTQDTQY
>TRBV29-1|-|TRBJ1-1|few
SVCRAQDTEAF
>TRBV15|TRBD2|TRBJ2-1|many
ATSRVAGALGNEQF
>TRBV27|-|TRBJ2-7|many
ASLPKPESLYEQY
>TRBV18|-|TRBJ2-7|few
ASSPRDWDSYEQY
>TRBV5-4|-|TRBJ2-7|-
ASSLDRVRAYEQY
>TRBV11-2|-|TRBJ2-5|many
ASSLRASLGRETQY
>TRBV20-1|-|TRBJ1-5|-
CARDIDSWSNQPQH
>TRBV7-9|TRBD1|TRBJ2-7|many
ASKDRDYEQY
>TRBV4-2|-|TRBJ2-1|many
ASSQILAGSYNEQF
>TRBV20-1|-|TRBJ2-7|few
CASGTRDSPYEQY
>TRBV20-1|TRBD2|TRBJ2-7|many
SPAGGYNEQY
>TRBV7-2|TRBD1|TRBJ1-6|many
ASSEQGHSPLH
>TRBV15|-|TRBJ1-2|many
ATSRDRNYGYT
>TRBV9|-|TRBJ1-6|many
ASSVTGSNNSPLH
>TRBV11-2|-|TRBJ2-4|few
ASSLEFSAKNIQY
>TRBV20-1|-|TRBJ2-3|many
SATKTSTDTQY
>TRBV25-1|-|TRBJ1-2|many
ASTEGTGLHYGYT
>TRBV7-2|TRBD1|TRBJ2-1|many
ASSLIGTDNEQF
>TRBV10-3|-|TRBJ2-3|many
AITSSKDTQY
>TRBV20-1|-|TRBJ2-5|many
SAITVTETQY
>TRBV20-1|-|TRBJ2-3|many
SARVGGTSTDTQY
>TRBV15|-|TRBJ2-1|-
ATSSNAGIRNNEQF
>TRBV27|-|TRBJ1-6|many
ASSLKASSYNSPLH
>TRBV20-1|TRBD2|TRBJ2-5|many
SARDGGGGETQY
>TRBV2|-|TRBJ1-1|many
ASSVGPAGTEAF
>TRBV7-2|-|TRBJ2-7|many
ASSLDPFSSYEQY